Detailed here is one T cell receptor (beta chain). This sample is drawn from a study of blood T cell repertoires in COVID-19. In the study overall: The study drew acute and convalescent COVID-19 samples from the United States, Italy and Spain.

There are 14 residues in the CDR3. In germline, CDR1 is LNHDA, CDR2 SQIVND (reference sequence). The trim removed 3 bases at V and 3 bases at J, leaving 4 bases unmatched. The repertoire was sequenced with immunoSEQ multiplex PCR; TCRdb's copy has only in-frame clones and lacks some. The sample carries some 110,000 clones, 80% to 85% recorded once. Sequenced: peripheral blood. The J gene is TRBJ1-1, the V gene TRBV19; 7 nucleotides line up with TRBD1. The TCR sequence derives from a man between 65 and 80 years old with acute or convalescent COVID-19. The CDR3 DNA reads as TGTGCCAGTAGTATTGGGACAGCTGACACTGAAGCTTTCTTT. Translating it yields CASSIGTADTEAFF.